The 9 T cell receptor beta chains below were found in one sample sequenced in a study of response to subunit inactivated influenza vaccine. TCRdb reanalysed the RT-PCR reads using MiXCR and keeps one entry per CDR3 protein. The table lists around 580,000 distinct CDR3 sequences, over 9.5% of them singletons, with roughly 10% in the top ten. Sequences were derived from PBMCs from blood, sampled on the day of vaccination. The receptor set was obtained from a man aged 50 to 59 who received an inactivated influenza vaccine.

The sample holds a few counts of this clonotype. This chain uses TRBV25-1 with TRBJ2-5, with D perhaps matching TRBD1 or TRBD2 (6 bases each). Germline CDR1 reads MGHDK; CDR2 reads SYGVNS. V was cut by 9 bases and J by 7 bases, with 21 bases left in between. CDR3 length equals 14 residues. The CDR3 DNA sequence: TGTGCCAGTACGACGGGGGCGGGGATTGGGACCCAGTACTTC. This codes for CASTTGAGIGTQYF. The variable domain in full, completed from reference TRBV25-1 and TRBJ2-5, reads EADIYQTPRYLVIGTGKKITLECSQTMGHDKMYWYQQDPGMELHLIHYSYGVNSTEKGDLSSESTVSRIRTEHFPLTLESARPSHTSQYLCASTTGAGIGTQYFGPGTRLLVL.

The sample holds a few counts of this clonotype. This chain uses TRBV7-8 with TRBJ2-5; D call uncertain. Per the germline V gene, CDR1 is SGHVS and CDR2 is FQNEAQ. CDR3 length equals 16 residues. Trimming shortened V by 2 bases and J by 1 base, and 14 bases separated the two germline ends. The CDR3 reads CASSLRASYTQETQYF. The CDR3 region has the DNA TGTGCCAGCAGCTTACGGGCGTCATACACCCAAGAGACCCAGTACTTC.

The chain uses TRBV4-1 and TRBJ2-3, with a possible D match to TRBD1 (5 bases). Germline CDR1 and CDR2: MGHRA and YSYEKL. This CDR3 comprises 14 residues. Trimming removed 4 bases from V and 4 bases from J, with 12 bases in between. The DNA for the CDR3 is TGCGCCAGCAGCCGATCAGGGTTCGCAGATACGCAGTATTTT. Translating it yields CASSRSGFADTQYF.

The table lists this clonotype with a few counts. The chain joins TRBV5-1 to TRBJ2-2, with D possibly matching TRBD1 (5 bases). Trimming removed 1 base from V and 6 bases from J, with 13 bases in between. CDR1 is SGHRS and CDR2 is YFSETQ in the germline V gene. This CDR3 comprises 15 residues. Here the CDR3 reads CASSLSRVGAGELFF. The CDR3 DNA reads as TGCGCCAGCAGCTTGTCCAGGGTGGGCGCCGGGGAGCTGTTTTTT.

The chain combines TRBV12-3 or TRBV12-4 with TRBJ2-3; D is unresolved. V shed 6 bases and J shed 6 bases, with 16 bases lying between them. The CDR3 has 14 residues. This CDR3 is CASSPRAGWDTQYF. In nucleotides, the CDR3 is TGTGCCAGCAGCCCTAGGGCCGGGTGGGATACGCAGTATTTT.

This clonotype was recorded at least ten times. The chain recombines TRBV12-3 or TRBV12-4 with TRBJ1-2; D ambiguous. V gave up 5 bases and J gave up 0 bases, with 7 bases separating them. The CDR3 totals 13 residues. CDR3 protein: CASSAVPNYGYTF. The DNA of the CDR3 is TGTGCCAGCAGTGCGGTCCCTAACTATGGCTACACCTTC.

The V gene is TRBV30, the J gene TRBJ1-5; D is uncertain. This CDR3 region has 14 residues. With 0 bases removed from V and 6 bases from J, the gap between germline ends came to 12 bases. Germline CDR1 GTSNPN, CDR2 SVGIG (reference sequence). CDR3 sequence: CAWSVTGGRQPQHF. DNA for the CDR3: TGTGCCTGGAGTGTAACCGGAGGCCGTCAGCCCCAGCATTTT.

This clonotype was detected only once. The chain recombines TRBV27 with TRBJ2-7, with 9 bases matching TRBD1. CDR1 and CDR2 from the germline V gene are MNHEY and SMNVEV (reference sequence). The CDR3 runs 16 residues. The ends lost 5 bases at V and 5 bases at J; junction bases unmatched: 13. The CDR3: CASSPQMTGGGNEQYF. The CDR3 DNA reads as TGTGCCAGCAGTCCTCAAATGACAGGGGGTGGCAACGAGCAGTACTTC.

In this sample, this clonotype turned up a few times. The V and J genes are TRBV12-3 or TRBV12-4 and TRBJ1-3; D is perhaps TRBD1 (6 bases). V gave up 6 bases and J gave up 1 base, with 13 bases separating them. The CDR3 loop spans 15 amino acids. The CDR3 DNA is TGTGCCAGCAGGAACATAGGGGGGTCTGGAAACACCATATATTTT. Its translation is CASRNIGGSGNTIYF.